The 3 T cell receptor beta chains listed next were all sequenced from one sample in a study of early T cells in non-severe SARS-CoV-2 infection. TCRdb passed the 5' RACE reads through MiXCR, listing each CDR3 protein once. The sample carries under 35,000 distinct CDR3 sequences, under 7.5% recorded once. The sample consisted of whole blood. Every receptor here comes from an adult who was a healthcare worker with PCR-confirmed SARS-CoV-2 infection or an uninfected control (not recorded which).

Many counts were recorded for this clonotype. Germline is not matched at one junction end, which may reflect a read error. The J gene is TRBJ2-7, the V gene TRBV5-8; a possible D gene is TRBD2 (5 bases). The CDR3 is made up of 13 amino acids. Looked up from germline, CDR1 is SGHTS and CDR2 is YDEGEE. The CDR3 bases are TGTGCCAGCAGCCCGACCTCTCTAAGCGGTCAGAACTTC. It specifies CASSPTSLSGQNF.

This clonotype was detected ten times or more. The CDR3 protein is CASSEIRGFEAFF. In DNA, the CDR3 is TGTGCCAGCAGTGAAATCAGAGGCTTTGAAGCTTTCTTT. V and J are TRBV2 and TRBJ1-1; no clear D gene. Trimming left V 2 bases short and J 7 bases short, with 11 bases between. The germline V gene has CDR1 SNHLY and CDR2 FYNNEI. The CDR3 has 13 amino acids.

The chain combines TRBV29-1 with TRBJ2-3; TRBD2 matches at 7 bases. V trimming: 6 bases; J trimming: 4 bases; junction bases outside the gene matches: 10. The germline CDR1 and CDR2 sequences are SQVTM and ANQGSEA. The CDR3 spans 14 residues. The CDR3 loop reads CSVTEASGSDTQYF. The CDR3 DNA reads as TGCAGCGTGACGGAGGCTAGCGGATCAGATACGCAGTATTTT.